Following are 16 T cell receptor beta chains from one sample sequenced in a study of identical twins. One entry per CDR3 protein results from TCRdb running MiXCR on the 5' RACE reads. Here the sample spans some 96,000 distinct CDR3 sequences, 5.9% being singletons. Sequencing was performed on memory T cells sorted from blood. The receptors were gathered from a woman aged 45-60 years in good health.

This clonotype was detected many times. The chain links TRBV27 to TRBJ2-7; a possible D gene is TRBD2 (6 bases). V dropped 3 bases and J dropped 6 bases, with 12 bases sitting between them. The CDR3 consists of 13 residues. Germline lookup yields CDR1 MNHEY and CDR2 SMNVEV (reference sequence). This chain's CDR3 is CASSLKVGGEQYV. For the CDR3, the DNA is TGTGCCAGCAGTTTGAAGGTGGGAGGCGAGCAGTACGTC.

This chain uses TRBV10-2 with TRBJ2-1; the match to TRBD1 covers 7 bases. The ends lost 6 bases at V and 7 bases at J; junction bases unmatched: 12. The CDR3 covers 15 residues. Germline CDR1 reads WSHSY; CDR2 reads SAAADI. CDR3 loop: CASRPGQSRGNEQFF. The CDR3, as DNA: TGCGCCAGCAGGCCGGGACAGTCTAGGGGGAATGAGCAGTTCTTC.

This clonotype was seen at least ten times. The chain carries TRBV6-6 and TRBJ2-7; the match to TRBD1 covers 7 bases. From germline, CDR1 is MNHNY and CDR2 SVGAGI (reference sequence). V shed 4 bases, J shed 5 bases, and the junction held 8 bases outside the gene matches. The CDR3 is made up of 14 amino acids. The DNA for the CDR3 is TGTGCCAGCAGTTCCACCGGGACAGAAAACGAGCAGTACGTC. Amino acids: CASSSTGTENEQYV.

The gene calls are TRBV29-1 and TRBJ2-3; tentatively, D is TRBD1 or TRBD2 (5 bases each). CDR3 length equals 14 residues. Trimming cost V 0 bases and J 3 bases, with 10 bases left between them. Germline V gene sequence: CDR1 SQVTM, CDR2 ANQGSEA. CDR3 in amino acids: CSVEESGLTDTQYF. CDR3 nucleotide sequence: TGCAGCGTTGAAGAATCGGGGCTAACAGATACGCAGTATTTT.

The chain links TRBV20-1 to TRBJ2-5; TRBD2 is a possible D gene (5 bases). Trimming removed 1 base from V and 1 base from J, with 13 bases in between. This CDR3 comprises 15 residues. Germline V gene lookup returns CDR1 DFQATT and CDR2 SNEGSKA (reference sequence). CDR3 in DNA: TGCAGTGCTAGAGCCCGAGGGATCCCCCAAGAGACCCAGTACTTC. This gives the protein CSARARGIPQETQYF.

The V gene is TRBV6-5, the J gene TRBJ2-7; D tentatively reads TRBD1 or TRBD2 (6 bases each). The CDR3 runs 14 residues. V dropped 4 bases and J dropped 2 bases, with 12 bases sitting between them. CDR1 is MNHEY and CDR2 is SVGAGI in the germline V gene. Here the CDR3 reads CASSLGGQTYEQYF. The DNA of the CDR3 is TGTGCCAGCAGTTTGGGAGGACAGACCTACGAGCAGTACTTC.

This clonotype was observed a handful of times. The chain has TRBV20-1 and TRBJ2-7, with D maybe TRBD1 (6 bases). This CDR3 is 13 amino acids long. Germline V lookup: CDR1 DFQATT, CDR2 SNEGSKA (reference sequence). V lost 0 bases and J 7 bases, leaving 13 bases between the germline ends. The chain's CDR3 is CSARDIRTEEQYV. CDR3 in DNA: TGCAGTGCTAGAGATATTAGGACAGAGGAGCAGTACGTC.

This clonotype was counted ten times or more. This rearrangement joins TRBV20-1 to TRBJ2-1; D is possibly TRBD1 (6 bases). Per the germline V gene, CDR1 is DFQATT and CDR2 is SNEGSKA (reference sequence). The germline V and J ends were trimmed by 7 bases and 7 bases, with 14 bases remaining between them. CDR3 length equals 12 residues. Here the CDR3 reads CSGGLQGNEQFF. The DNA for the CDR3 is TGCAGTGGCGGCCTACAGGGAAATGAGCAGTTCTTC.

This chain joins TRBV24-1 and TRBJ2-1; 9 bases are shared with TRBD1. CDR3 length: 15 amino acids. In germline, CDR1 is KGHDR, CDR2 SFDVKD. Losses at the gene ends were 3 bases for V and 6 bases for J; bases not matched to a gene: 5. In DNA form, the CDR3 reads TGTGCCACCAGTGATAGGGACAGGGTAGTCAATGAGCAGTTCTTC. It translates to CATSDRDRVVNEQFF.

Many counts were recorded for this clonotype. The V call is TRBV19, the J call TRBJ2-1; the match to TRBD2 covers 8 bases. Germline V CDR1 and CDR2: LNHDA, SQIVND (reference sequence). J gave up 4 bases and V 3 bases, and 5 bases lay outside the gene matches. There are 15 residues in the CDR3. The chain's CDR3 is CASSIGLARYNEQFF. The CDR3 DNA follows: TGTGCCAGTAGTATCGGACTAGCTCGATACAATGAGCAGTTCTTC.

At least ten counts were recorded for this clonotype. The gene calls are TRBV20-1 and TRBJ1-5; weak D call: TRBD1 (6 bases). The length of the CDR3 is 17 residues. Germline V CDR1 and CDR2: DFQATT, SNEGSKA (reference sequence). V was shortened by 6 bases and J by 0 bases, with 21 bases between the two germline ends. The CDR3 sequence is CSAPEGGSGVSNQPQHF. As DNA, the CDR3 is TGCAGTGCCCCGGAAGGGGGTTCCGGGGTTAGCAATCAGCCCCAGCATTTT.

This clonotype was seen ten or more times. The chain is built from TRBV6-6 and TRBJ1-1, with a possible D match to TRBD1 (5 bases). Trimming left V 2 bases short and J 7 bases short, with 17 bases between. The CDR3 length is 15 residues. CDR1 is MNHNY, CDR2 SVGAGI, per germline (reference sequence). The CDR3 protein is CASSYTTGVSGEAFF. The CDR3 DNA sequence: TGTGCCAGCAGTTACACTACGGGGGTGAGTGGTGAAGCTTTCTTT.

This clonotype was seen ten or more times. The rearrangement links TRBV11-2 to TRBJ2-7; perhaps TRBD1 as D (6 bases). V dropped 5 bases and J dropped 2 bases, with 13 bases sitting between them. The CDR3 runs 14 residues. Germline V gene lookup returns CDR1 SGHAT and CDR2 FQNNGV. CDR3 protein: CASSPRQVAYEQYF. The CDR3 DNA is TGTGCCAGCAGCCCGAGACAGGTAGCCTACGAGCAGTACTTC.

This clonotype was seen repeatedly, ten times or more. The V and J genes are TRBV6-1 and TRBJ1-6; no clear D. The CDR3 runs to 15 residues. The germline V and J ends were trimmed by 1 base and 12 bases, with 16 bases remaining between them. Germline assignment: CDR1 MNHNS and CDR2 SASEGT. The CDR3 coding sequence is TGTGCCAGCAGTGAAGATATGACACCCGGAAGACCCCTCCACTTT. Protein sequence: CASSEDMTPGRPLHF.

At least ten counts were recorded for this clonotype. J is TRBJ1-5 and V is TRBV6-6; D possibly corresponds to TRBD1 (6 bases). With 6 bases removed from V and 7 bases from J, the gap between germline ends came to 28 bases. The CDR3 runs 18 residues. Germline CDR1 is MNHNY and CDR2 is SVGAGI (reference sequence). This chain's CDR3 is CASSAQGTGRGRRQPQHF. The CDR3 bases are TGTGCCAGCAGCGCCCAGGGGACCGGGCGCGGTCGACGGCAGCCCCAGCATTTT.

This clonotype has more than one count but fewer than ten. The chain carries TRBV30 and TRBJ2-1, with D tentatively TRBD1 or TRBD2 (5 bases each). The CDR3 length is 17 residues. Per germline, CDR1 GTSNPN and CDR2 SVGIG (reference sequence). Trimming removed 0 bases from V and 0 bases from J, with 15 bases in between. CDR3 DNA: TGTGCCTGGAGTGTATATGGGACCCAGAGCTCCTACAATGAGCAGTTCTTC. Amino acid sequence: CAWSVYGTQSSYNEQFF. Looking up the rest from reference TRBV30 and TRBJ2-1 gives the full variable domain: SQTIHQWPATLVQPVGSPLSLECTVEGTSNPNLYWYRQAAGRGLQLLFYSVGIGQISSEVPQNLSASRPQDRQFILSSKKLLLSDSGFYLCAWSVYGTQSSYNEQFFGPGTRLTVL.